This T cell receptor (beta chain) was identified in a study of shared clonotypes between healthy human individuals. General study points: Sample collection involved blood only; tissue repertoires are likely different.

About this clone: Its antigen remains unidentified. Other DNA sequences in this specimen translate into the identical CDR3.

CDR1 is SGDLS and CDR2 is YYNGEE in the germline V gene. CDR3 length: 12 amino acids. V was shortened by 5 bases and J by 2 bases, with 4 bases between the two germline ends. Methods used by the authors: In the immunoSEQ data, sequences were junction-only and lacked quality scores, so filtering differed. TCRdb keeps only in-frame clones here, not all; method: immunoSEQ multiplex PCR. V, J and clone size reflect that table, while D and trimming were determined from the DNA. The sample gives more than 1.2 million clones, approximately 98.5% of which show up once; around 0.33% is in the top ten. V gene TRBV9 combines with J gene TRBJ2-2; D is undetermined. Sequenced: naive CD4+ T cells sorted from blood. Subset reported: CD45RA+ positively selected. This TCR came from a man younger than 40 in good health. CDR3 residues: CASSANTGELFF. CDR3 DNA: TGTGCCAGCAGTGCAAACACCGGGGAGCTGTTTTTT.